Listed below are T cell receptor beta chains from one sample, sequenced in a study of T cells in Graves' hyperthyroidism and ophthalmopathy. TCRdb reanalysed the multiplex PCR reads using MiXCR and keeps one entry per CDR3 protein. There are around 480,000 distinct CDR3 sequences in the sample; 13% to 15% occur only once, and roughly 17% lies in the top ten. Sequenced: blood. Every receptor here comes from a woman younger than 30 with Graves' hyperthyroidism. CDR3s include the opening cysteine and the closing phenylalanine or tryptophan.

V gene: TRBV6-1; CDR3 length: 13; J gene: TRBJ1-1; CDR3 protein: CATFLTANTEAFF
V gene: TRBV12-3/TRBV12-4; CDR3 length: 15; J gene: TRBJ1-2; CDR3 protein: CASNPRGFLGYGYTF
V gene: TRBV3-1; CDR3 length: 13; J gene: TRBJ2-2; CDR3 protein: CASAPLNTGELFF
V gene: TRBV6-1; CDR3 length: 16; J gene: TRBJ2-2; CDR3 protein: CASNLHSGSRTGELFF
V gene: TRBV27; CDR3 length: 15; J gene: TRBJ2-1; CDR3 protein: CASSLKSGTYNEQFF
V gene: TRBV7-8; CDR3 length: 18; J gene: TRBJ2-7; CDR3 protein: CASSLDAGGYGRRYEQYF
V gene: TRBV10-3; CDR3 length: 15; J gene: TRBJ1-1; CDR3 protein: CAISESRGERSEAFF
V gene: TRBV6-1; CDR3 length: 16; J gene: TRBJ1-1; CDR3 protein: CASSLSAGSDNTEAFF
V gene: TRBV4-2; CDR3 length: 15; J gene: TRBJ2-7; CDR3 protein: CASSQEGTGSYEQYF
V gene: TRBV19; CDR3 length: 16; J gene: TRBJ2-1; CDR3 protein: CASSRVTSSRYNGQFF
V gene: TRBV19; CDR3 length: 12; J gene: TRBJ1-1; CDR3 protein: CASSIRGAEAFF
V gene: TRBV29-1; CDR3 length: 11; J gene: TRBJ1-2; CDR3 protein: CSVARGSGYTF
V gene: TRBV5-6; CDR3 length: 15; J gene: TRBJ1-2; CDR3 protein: CASSLADRGGYGYTF
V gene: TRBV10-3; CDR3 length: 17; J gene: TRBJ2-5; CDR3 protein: CAISGGVPGQREETQYF
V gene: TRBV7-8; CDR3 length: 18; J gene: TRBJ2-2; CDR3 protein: CASSFRGLDFANTGELFF
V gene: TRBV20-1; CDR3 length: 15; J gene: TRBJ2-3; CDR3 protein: CSATTSGSVADTQYF
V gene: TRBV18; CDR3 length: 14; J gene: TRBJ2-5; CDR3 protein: CASSSRGLGETQYF
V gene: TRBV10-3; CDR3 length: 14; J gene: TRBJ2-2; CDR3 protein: CAIRGDRETGELFF
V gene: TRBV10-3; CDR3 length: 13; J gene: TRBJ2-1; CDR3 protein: CAIKSGSRNEQFF
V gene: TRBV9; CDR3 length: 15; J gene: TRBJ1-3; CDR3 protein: CASSVGKTGGNTIYF
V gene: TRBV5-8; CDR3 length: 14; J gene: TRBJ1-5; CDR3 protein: CASTPWSGNQPQHF
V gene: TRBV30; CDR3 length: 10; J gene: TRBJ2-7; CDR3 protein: CAWGGLEQYF
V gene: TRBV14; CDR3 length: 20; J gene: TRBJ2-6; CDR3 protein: CASSQDLWPLGYSGANVLTF
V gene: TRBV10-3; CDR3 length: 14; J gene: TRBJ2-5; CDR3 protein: CAIKGLADQETQYF
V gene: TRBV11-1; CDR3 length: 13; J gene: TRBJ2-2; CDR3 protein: CASSFTVAGELFF
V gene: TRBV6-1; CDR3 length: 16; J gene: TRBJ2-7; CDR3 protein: CASAERLAGVRDEQYF
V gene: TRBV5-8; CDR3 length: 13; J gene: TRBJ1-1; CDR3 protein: CASSEAWNTEAFF
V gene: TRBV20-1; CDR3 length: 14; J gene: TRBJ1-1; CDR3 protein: CSARGGGQNTEAFF
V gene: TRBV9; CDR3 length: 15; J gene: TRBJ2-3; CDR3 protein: CASSVGGQYTDTQYF
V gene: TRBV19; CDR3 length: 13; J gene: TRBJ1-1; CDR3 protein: CASSMTADTEAFF
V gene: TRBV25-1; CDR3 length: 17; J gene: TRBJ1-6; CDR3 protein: CASSGLRQGLFNSPLHF
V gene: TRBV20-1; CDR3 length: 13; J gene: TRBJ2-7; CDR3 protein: CSARDPQGYEQYF
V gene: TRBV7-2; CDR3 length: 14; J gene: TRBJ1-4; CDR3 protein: CASSFQGVGEKLFF
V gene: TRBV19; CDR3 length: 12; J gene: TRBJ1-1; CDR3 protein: CASSMGQVEAFF
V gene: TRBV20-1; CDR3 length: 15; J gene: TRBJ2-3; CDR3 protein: CSAFTASGSKDTQYF
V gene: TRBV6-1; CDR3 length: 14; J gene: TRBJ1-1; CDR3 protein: CASTGGLSNTEAFF
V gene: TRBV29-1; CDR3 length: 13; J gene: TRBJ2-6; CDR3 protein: CSVADSGANVLTF
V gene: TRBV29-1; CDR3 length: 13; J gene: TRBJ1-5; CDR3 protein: CSVQGGGGQPQHF
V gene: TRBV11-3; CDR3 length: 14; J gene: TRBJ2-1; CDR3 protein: CASSPGLAFNEQFF
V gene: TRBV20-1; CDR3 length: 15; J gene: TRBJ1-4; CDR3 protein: CSAFTQTGSYEKLFF
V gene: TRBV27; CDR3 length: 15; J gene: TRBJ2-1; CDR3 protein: CASSLLADPYNEQFF
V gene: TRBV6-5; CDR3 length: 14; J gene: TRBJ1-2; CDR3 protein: CASSYGTGAYGYTF
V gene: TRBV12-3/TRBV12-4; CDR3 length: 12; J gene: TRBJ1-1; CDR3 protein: CASSTRGTEAFF
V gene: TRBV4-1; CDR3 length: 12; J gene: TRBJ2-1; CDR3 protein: CASSHPLGEQFF
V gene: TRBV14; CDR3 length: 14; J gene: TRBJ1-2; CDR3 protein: CASSEKGQKIGYTF
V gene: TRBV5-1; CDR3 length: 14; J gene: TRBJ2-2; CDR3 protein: CASSERGNTGELFF
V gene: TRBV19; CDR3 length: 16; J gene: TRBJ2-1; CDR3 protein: CASSNHLAPAYNEQFF
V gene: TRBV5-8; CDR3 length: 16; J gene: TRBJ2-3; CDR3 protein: CASSLGRGRSTDTQYF